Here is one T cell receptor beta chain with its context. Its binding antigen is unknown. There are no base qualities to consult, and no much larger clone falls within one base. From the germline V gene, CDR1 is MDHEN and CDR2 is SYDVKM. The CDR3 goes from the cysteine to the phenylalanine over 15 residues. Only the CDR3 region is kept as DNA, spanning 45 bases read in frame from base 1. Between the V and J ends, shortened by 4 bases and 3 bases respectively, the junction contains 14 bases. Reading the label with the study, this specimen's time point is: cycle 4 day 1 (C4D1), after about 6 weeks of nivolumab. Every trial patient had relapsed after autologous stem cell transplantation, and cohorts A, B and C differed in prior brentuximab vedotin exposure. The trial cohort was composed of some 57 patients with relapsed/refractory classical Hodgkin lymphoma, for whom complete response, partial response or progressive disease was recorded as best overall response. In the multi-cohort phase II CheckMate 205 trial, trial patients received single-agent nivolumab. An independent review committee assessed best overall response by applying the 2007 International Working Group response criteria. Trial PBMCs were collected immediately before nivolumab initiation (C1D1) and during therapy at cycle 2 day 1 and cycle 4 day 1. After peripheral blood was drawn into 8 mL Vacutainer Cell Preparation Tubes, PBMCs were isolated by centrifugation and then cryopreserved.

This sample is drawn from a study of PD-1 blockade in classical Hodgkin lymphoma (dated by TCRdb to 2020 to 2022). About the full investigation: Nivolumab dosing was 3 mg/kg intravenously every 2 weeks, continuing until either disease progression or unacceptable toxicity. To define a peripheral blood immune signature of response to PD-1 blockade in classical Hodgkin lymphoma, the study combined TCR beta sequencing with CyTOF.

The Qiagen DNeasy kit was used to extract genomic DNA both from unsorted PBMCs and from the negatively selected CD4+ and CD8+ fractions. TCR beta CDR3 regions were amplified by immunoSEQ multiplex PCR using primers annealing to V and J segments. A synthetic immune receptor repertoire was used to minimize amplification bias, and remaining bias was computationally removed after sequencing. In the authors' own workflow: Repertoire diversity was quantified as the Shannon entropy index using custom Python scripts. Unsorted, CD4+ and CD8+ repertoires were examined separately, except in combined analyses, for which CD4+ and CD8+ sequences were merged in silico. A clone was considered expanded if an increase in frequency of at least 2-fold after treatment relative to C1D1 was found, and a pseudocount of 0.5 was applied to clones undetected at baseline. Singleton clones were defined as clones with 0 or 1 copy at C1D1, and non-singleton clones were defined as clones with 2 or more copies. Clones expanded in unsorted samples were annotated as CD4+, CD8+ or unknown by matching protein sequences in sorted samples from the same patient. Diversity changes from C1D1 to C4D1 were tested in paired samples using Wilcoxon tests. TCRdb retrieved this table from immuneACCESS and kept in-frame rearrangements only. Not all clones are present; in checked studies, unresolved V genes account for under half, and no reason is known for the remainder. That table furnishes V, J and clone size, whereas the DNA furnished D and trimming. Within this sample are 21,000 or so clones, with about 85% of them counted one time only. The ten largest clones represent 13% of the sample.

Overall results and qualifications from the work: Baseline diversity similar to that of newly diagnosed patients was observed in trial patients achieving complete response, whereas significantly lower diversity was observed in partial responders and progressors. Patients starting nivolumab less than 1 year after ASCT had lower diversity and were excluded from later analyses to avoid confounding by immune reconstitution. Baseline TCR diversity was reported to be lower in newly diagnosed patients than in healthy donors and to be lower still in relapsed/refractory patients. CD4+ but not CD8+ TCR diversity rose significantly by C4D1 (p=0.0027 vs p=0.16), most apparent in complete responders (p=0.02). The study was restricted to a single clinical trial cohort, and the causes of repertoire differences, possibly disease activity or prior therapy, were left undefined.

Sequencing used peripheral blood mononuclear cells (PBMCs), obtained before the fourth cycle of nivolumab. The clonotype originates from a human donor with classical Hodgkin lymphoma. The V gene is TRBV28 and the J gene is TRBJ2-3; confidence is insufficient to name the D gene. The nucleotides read TGTGCCAGCAGTTCCGCGGCCGCAGGAACAGATACGCAGTATTTT. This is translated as CASSSAAAGTDTQYF.